Each of the 9 T cell receptor beta chains below was sequenced from the same sample in a study of T cells in Graves' hyperthyroidism and ophthalmopathy. RNA transcripts served as the template for amplifying TCR beta CDR3 regions. TCR CDR3 underwent first-round RT-PCR with the HTBI primer set. MiXCR, applied by TCRdb to the multiplex PCR reads, yields one record per CDR3 protein. In the table there are approximately 400,000 distinct CDR3 sequences, approximately 17% of which are singletons. Sequenced input: blood. The receptors were gathered from a man aged 18-30 years with Graves' ophthalmopathy.

This clonotype was detected many times. V usage is TRBV5-1 and J usage is TRBJ1-1; 10 positions agree with TRBD1. CDR1 SGHRS and CDR2 YFSETQ come from the germline V gene. The CDR3 length is 13 residues. The ends lost 2 bases at V and 8 bases at J; junction bases unmatched: 3. CDR3 in amino acids: CASSFDRGREAFF. The CDR3 DNA follows: TGCGCCAGCAGCTTCGACAGGGGGCGAGAAGCTTTCTTT.

This clonotype was observed at least ten times. The J gene is TRBJ2-5, the V gene TRBV9; 12 nucleotides agree with TRBD2. Trimming took 5 bases from V and 2 from J; bases not matched to a gene: 4. The CDR3 contains 15 residues. Germline CDR1 reads SGDLS; CDR2 reads YYNGEE. DNA for the CDR3: TGTGCCAGCAGTGTTCTAGCGGGGGGGCAAGAGACCCAGTACTTC. Its protein is CASSVLAGGQETQYF.

This clonotype has at least ten counts. The chain is built from TRBV7-3 and TRBJ2-1; D remains ambiguous. The V gene lost 1 base and the J gene lost 3 bases, with 4 bases spanning the gap. This CDR3 region has 13 residues. Germline CDR1 reads SGHTA; CDR2 reads FQGTGA. The CDR3 sequence is CASSLRVYNEQFF. The CDR3 nucleotides are TGTGCCAGCAGCTTAAGGGTCTACAATGAGCAGTTCTTC.

The chain has TRBV5-1 and TRBJ2-4, with D maybe TRBD2 (5 bases). This CDR3 comprises 14 residues. The germline gives CDR1 SGHRS, CDR2 YFSETQ. The V end lost 4 bases, the J end lost 3 bases, and 11 bases lay between the germline ends. The CDR3: CASSPGEGKNIQYF. For the CDR3, the DNA is TGCGCCAGCAGCCCCGGCGAGGGCAAAAACATTCAGTACTTC. The whole variable domain, filled in from reference TRBV5-1 and TRBJ2-4, reads KAGVTQTPRYLIKTRGQQVTLSCSPISGHRSVSWYQQTPGQGLQFLFEYFSETQRNKGNFPGRFSGRQFSNSRSEMNVSTLELGDSALYLCASSPGEGKNIQYFGAGTRLSVL.

This clonotype was observed a few times. The CDR3 region is CASSREGETDTQYF. The CDR3 nucleotides are TGTGCCAGCAGCCGCGAGGGGGAAACAGATACGCAGTATTTT. The chain links TRBV7-9 to TRBJ2-3; possible D gene TRBD1, 6 bases. V was shortened by 5 bases and J by 3 bases, with 12 bases between the two germline ends. Germline CDR1 and CDR2: SEHNR and FQNEAQ (reference sequence). The CDR3 consists of 14 residues.

The chain is built from TRBV3-1 and TRBJ2-1, with TRBD2 identical over 8 bases. Germline loops: CDR1 LGHDT, CDR2 YNNKEL (reference sequence). V shed 3 bases, J shed 1 base, and the junction held 2 bases outside the gene matches. The CDR3 sequence is 15 residues long. The CDR3: CASSQVAGSYNEQFF. Written as DNA, the CDR3 is TGTGCCAGCAGCCAGGTAGCGGGGTCCTACAATGAGCAGTTCTTC.

In regard to this clonotype: A much larger clone lies one base from this, so it may be a read error. This is likely a read error, given that the CDR3 carries no conserved phenylalanine or tryptophan at its end. The rearrangement links TRBV20-1 to TRBJ2-7, with D perhaps TRBD1 or TRBD2 (6 bases each). This CDR3 contains 13 residues. Germline V gives CDR1 DFQATT, CDR2 SNEGSKA (reference sequence). Trimming removed 3 bases at V and 9 bases at J, with 18 bases between. CDR3 nucleotide sequence: TGCAGTGCTAGTCCGGGGGCCCACGTCGGGCAGTACCTC. Translation: CSASPGAHVGQYL.

The J gene is TRBJ1-4, the V gene TRBV7-4; D is undetermined. Germline V gives CDR1 SGHVT, CDR2 SQSDAQ. V was pared by 1 base and J by 6 bases, with 9 bases between. This CDR3 contains 14 residues. Here the CDR3 DNA reads TGTGCCAGCAGCTTAGGGGTTGGGGATGAAAAACTGTTTTTT. Translation: CASSLGVGDEKLFF.

In this sample, this clonotype turned up a few times. The genes are TRBV6-6 and TRBJ2-7; 9 bases fit TRBD2. The J segment lost 6 bases and the V segment lost 0 bases, leaving 3 bases of the junction unmatched. The CDR3 length is 14 residues. Germline V gene sequence: CDR1 MNHNY, CDR2 SVGAGI (reference sequence). The CDR3, as DNA: TGTGCCAGCAGTTACTCGCGGGGGGGGGGCGAGCAGTACTTC. Its translation is CASSYSRGGGEQYF.